This T cell receptor (beta chain) comes out of a study of cytomegalovirus exposure and HLA in healthy donors. Vbeta (60) and Jbeta (13) primers were used in the PCR. TCRdb's table, derived via immunoSEQ multiplex PCR, lists solely in-frame clones and lacks some. The sample holds 140,000 to 150,000 clones; 65% to 85% are singletons and the top ten take around 3.7%. The V gene's germline CDR1 is SGHNT and CDR2 YYREEE (reference sequence). V dropped 3 bases and J dropped 8; count of bases not matched to a gene: 3. CDR3 length: 13 residues. This TCR came from a male donor in good health and CMV-seronegative. The chain employs TRBV5-4 and TRBJ1-4, with TRBD1 matching over 8 bases. The sample consisted of PBMCs. The CDR3 region is CASSWTGNEKLFF. The DNA for the CDR3 is TGTGCCAGCAGCTGGACAGGGAACGAAAAACTGTTTTTT. Filled out from reference TRBV5-4 and TRBJ1-4, the complete variable domain reads ETGVTQSPTHLIKTRGQQVTLRCSSQSGHNTVSWYQQALGQGPQFIFQYYREEENGRGNFPPRFSGLQFPNYSSELNVNALELDDSALYLCASSWTGNEKLFFGSGTQLSVL.